The 30 T cell receptor beta chains below were found in one sample sequenced in a study of shared clonotypes between healthy human individuals. Some clones are missing from TCRdb's copy, which holds only in-frame ones; the method was immunoSEQ multiplex PCR. The top ten hold 0.36% of the sample, which has 2 million to 3 million clones, roughly 93% seen once. The sequencing sample was made of naive CD4+ T cells from PBMCs. The subset denotes: CD45RA+ positively selected. These TCRs come from a man aged 18 to 30 in good health. Some clones in this sample may be carry-over from other donors' samples.

CDR3 nucleotide sequence: TGCGCCAGCAGCTTGGTAGCGGGAATCGGAGAGACCCAGTACTTC. The encoded protein is CASSLVAGIGETQYF. The V gene is TRBV5-1, the J gene TRBJ2-5, with TRBD2 matching over 8 bases. V shed 0 bases, J shed 4 bases, and the junction held 5 bases outside the gene matches. Germline CDR1 is SGHRS and CDR2 is YFSETQ. The CDR3 is 15 residues long.

The V and J genes are TRBV7-3 and TRBJ2-5; 13 nucleotides agree with TRBD2. J lost 5 bases, V lost 6 bases, and 3 bases had no gene match. The CDR3 totals 14 residues. CDR1 SGHTA and CDR2 FQGTGA come from the germline V gene. CDR3 loop: CASRPGLAGETQYF. CDR3 sequence (DNA): TGTGCCAGCAGACCGGGACTAGCGGGGGAGACCCAGTACTTC.

This chain's CDR3 is CASTEIKDTEAFF. In DNA, the CDR3 is TGTGCCAGCACCGAAATTAAGGACACTGAAGCTTTCTTT. The genes are TRBV6-1 and TRBJ1-1, with unresolved D. Germline assignment: CDR1 MNHNS and CDR2 SASEGT. The CDR3 extends over 13 amino acids. V lost 7 bases and J lost 3, with 12 bases in between.

This clone was picked up a small number of times. This CDR3 is CASSQWRSEAFF. The CDR3 bases are TGTGCCAGCAGCCAATGGCGTTCTGAAGCTTTCTTT. J is TRBJ1-1 and V is TRBV14; D remains unclear. This CDR3 contains 12 residues. CDR1 is SGHDN and CDR2 is FVKESK in the germline V gene. V lost 2 bases and J lost 6, with 7 bases in between.

The rearrangement joins TRBV18 to TRBJ1-4; tentative D call: TRBD1 (5 bases). Germline-derived CDR1 and CDR2 are KGHSH and LQKENI. This CDR3 spans 15 amino acids. V shed 2 bases and J shed 5 bases, with 12 bases lying between them. The CDR3 DNA sequence: TGTGCCAGCTCACCATCGTCGGGACGGAATGAAAAACTGTTTTTT. Its protein is CASSPSSGRNEKLFF.

The rearrangement uses TRBV18 and TRBJ1-2; D gene unclear. Germline CDR1 is KGHSH and CDR2 is LQKENI. The CDR3 totals 14 residues. Trimming shortened V by 2 bases and J by 4 bases, and 11 bases separated the two germline ends. CDR3 nucleotide sequence: TGTGCCAGCTCACCAGCTGTAAACTCCTATGGCTACACCTTC. Residues: CASSPAVNSYGYTF. The variable domain in full, with the rest retrieved from reference TRBV18 and TRBJ1-2, is NAGVMQNPRHLVRRRGQEARLRCSPMKGHSHVYWYRQLPEEGLKFMVYLQKENIIDESGMPKERFSAEFPKEGPSILRIQQVVRGDSAAYFCASSPAVNSYGYTFGSGTRLTVV.

The chain uses TRBV7-8 and TRBJ2-2; 7 bases map to TRBD1. CDR3 length: 14 amino acids. In germline, CDR1 is SGHVS, CDR2 FQNEAQ. The trim removed 5 bases at V and 16 bases at J, leaving 16 bases unmatched. The CDR3 DNA reads TGTGCCAGCAGCGCCGGGACAGCTCCAGGGAGTGGGTTTTTT. Encoded protein: CASSAGTAPGSGFF.

Points on this clone: The sample contains more than one DNA sequence encoding this CDR3. The genes are TRBV2 and TRBJ2-5; 9 bases map to TRBD1. Losses at the gene ends were 6 bases for V and 5 bases for J; bases not matched to a gene: 7. Germline lookup yields CDR1 SNHLY and CDR2 FYNNEI. The CDR3 covers 14 residues. The CDR3 loop reads CASSKDRGQETQYF. The CDR3 DNA follows: TGTGCCAGCAGCAAGGACAGGGGTCAGGAGACCCAGTACTTC.

This clone occurred a few times. The V and J genes are TRBV18 and TRBJ1-2; 7 nucleotides agree with TRBD1. The CDR3 covers 12 residues. CDR1 and CDR2 from the germline V gene are KGHSH and LQKENI. Trimming cost V 3 bases and J 8 bases; bases outside gene matches: 3. The CDR3 here is CASSPGQSGYTF. For the CDR3, the DNA is TGTGCCAGCTCACCGGGACAGTCCGGCTACACCTTC.

The table lists this clone with a count of one. The chain has TRBV2 and TRBJ1-5, with D unresolved. This CDR3 spans 14 amino acids. Germline CDR1 and CDR2: SNHLY and FYNNEI. V lost 4 bases and J lost 5, with 12 bases in between. CDR3 region: CASSGGESHQPQHF. Here the CDR3 DNA reads TGTGCCAGCAGTGGAGGAGAGAGCCATCAGCCCCAGCATTTT.

This chain uses TRBV7-9 with TRBJ2-5; unclear D gene. CDR1 is SEHNR and CDR2 is FQNEAQ in the germline V gene (reference sequence). The V end was cut by 1 base, the J end by 9 bases, with 15 bases between. The CDR3 is made up of 14 amino acids. Here the CDR3 reads CASSLVRRPWAQYF. The CDR3 nucleotides read TGTGCCAGCAGCTTAGTCCGTCGGCCCTGGGCCCAGTACTTC.

The chain combines TRBV19 with TRBJ2-7; 13 bases fit TRBD2. This CDR3 comprises 15 residues. Germline assignment: CDR1 LNHDA and CDR2 SQIVND (reference sequence). Losses at the gene ends were 3 bases for V and 5 bases for J; bases not matched to a gene: 4. This CDR3 is CASSITSGRVHEQYF. CDR3 DNA: TGTGCCAGTAGTATCACTAGCGGGAGGGTCCACGAGCAGTACTTC.

This clone was recorded only once. The chain joins TRBV6-6 to TRBJ1-4, with 8 bases lining up with TRBD1. In germline, CDR1 is MNHNY, CDR2 SVGAGI (reference sequence). V shed 6 bases, J shed 8 bases, and the junction held 14 bases outside the gene matches. The CDR3 covers 16 residues. The CDR3 region has the DNA TGTGCCAGCAGCCAACTGCCCGGACAGGGAAAGGAAAAACTGTTTTTT. It translates to CASSQLPGQGKEKLFF.

J is TRBJ1-6 and V is TRBV5-1; D unclear. The CDR3 totals 15 residues. Trimming cost V 0 bases and J 7 bases, with 11 bases left between them. In germline, CDR1 is SGHRS, CDR2 YFSETQ. The CDR3 is CASSLAEATNSPLHF. In DNA form, the CDR3 reads TGCGCCAGCAGCTTGGCCGAAGCCACCAATTCACCCCTCCACTTT. Full variable domain (rest looked up from reference TRBV5-1 and TRBJ1-6): KAGVTQTPRYLIKTRGQQVTLSCSPISGHRSVSWYQQTPGQGLQFLFEYFSETQRNKGNFPGRFSGRQFSNSRSEMNVSTLELGDSALYLCASSLAEATNSPLHFGNGTRLTVT.

The chain links TRBV5-5 to TRBJ1-5; D unresolved. The CDR3 runs 16 residues. Germline V gene sequence: CDR1 SGHKS, CDR2 YYEKEE (reference sequence). Trimming shortened V by 0 bases and J by 1 base, and 11 bases separated the two germline ends. CDR3 DNA sequence: TGTGCCAGCAGCTTGGAGTGGTCGGGAAGCAATCAGCCCCAGCATTTT. The encoded protein is CASSLEWSGSNQPQHF. Together with reference TRBV5-5 and TRBJ1-5, the CDR3 gives the full variable domain: DAGVTQSPTHLIKTRGQQVTLRCSPISGHKSVSWYQQVLGQGPQFIFQYYEKEERGRGNFPDRFSARQFPNYSSELNVNALLLGDSALYLCASSLEWSGSNQPQHFGDGTRLSIL.

A word on this clone: Other DNA variants within this sample encode the same CDR3. The V gene is TRBV5-1, the J gene TRBJ2-7; the match to TRBD1 covers 11 bases. The CDR3 loop spans 14 amino acids. V lost 0 bases, J lost 6 bases, and 2 bases stayed unmatched. Germline V gene lookup returns CDR1 SGHRS and CDR2 YFSETQ. CDR3 loop: CASSLEGTGGEQYF. CDR3 coding DNA: TGCGCCAGCAGCTTGGAAGGGACAGGGGGCGAGCAGTACTTC.

This clone has just one count. The chain recombines TRBV2 with TRBJ2-3, with 12 bases identical to TRBD2. The CDR3 spans 15 residues. The germline CDR1 and CDR2 sequences are SNHLY and FYNNEI. V gave up 6 bases and J gave up 6 bases; unmatched junction bases: 7. The CDR3 DNA is TGTGCCAGCAGGCCACTAGCGGGAGGATCGGATACGCAGTATTTT. As protein: CASRPLAGGSDTQYF.

V gene TRBV7-9 combines with J gene TRBJ2-5; 9 bases agree with TRBD2. Germline values: CDR1 SEHNR, CDR2 FQNEAQ (reference sequence). This CDR3 spans 16 amino acids. V was pared by 2 bases and J by 3 bases, with 7 bases of the junction left unmatched. The CDR3 loop is CASSLLQLAGKETQYF. The CDR3 nucleotides are TGTGCCAGCAGCTTATTGCAGCTAGCGGGAAAAGAGACCCAGTACTTC.

This chain uses TRBV11-2 with TRBJ2-5; D could derive from TRBD1 or TRBD2 (6 bases each). Gene TRBJ2-7 matches the end of the DNA better, so the J call may be wrong. CDR1 and CDR2 from the germline V gene are SGHAT and FQNNGV. The CDR3 is made up of 13 amino acids. CDR3 loop: CASSSTGADEQYF. CDR3 in DNA: TGTGCCAGCAGCTCGACGGGGGCGGACGAGCAGTACTTC.

V and J are TRBV2 and TRBJ2-7, with D possibly being TRBD1 or TRBD2 (5 bases each). Trimming stripped 7 bases from V and 1 base from J, with 17 bases between. This CDR3 has 15 amino acids. The germline V gene has CDR1 SNHLY and CDR2 FYNNEI. The CDR3 region is CASIREGTFSYEQYF. CDR3 sequence (DNA): TGTGCCAGCATAAGAGAAGGGACCTTTTCCTACGAGCAGTACTTC.

This clone was counted only a few times. J is TRBJ1-1 and V is TRBV5-6, with D unresolved. The V and J ends lost 7 bases and 12 bases respectively, with 19 bases between them. Looked up from germline, CDR1 is SGHDT and CDR2 is YYEEEE. The CDR3 runs to 12 residues. CDR3 nucleotides: TGTGCCAGCGGCCCCGGGCGCACGGTTACTTTCTTT. Translated, it gives CASGPGRTVTFF. Looking up the rest from reference TRBV5-6 and TRBJ1-1 gives the full variable domain: DAGVTQSPTHLIKTRGQQVTLRCSPKSGHDTVSWYQQALGQGPQFIFQYYEEEERQRGNFPDRFSGHQFPNYSSELNVNALLLGDSALYLCASGPGRTVTFFGQGTRLTVV.

With regard to this clone: Other nucleotide sequences in the sample specify the same CDR3. The chain has TRBV7-2 and TRBJ1-2, with 9 bases aligning to TRBD1. Trimming at V came to 5 bases and at J to 2 bases, leaving 3 bases not matched to a gene. The CDR3 extends over 14 amino acids. CDR1 is SGHTA and CDR2 is FQGNSA in the germline V gene. CDR3 in amino acids: CASSPGQGNYGYTF. The CDR3 nucleotides read TGTGCCAGCAGCCCCGGACAGGGGAACTATGGCTACACCTTC.

The chain carries TRBV29-1 and TRBJ1-1, with no clear D. The germline V gene encodes CDR1 SQVTM and CDR2 ANQGSEA. V was trimmed by 7 bases and J by 6 bases, leaving 18 bases between them. The CDR3 totals 13 residues. For the CDR3, the DNA is TGCAGCGCCGCTTCACGGGCAGGTTCTGAAGCTTTCTTT. Its translation is CSAASRAGSEAFF. Based on the CDR3 plus reference TRBV29-1 and TRBJ1-1, the full variable domain is SAVISQKPSRDICQRGTSLTIQCQVDSQVTMMFWYRQQPGQSLTLIATANQGSEATYESGFVIDKFPISRPNLTFSTLTVSNMSPEDSSIYLCSAASRAGSEAFFGQGTRLTVV.

The V gene is TRBV7-6, the J gene TRBJ1-1, with D unresolved. V lost 6 bases, J lost 2 bases, and 10 bases lay in between. The CDR3 sequence is 13 residues long. CDR1 SGHVS and CDR2 FNYEAQ come from the germline V gene. CDR3 residues: CASRGQANTEAFF. The CDR3 nucleotides are TGTGCCAGCAGAGGCCAGGCCAACACTGAAGCTTTCTTT.

The chain carries TRBV6-1 and TRBJ2-1, with TRBD1 matching 10 bases. The CDR3 loop spans 15 amino acids. The junction had 9 bases not matched to a gene; V was cut back by 5 bases and J by 8 bases. Germline V gene sequence: CDR1 MNHNS, CDR2 SASEGT. CDR3 in DNA: TGTGCCAGCAGTACCCGGACAGGGGGAGTCGATGAGCAGTTCTTC. Its protein product is CASSTRTGGVDEQFF.

This sequence joins TRBV6-1 and TRBJ1-1; tentative D call: TRBD1 (6 bases). This CDR3 spans 14 amino acids. V lost 6 bases, J lost 1 base, and 12 bases lay in between. Germline V CDR1 and CDR2: MNHNS, SASEGT. This CDR3 is CASSQGIGNTEAFF. CDR3 DNA sequence: TGTGCCAGCAGCCAGGGGATTGGGAACACTGAAGCTTTCTTT.

The V and J genes are TRBV2 and TRBJ2-7; no clear D gene. CDR3 size: 14 residues. Germline values: CDR1 SNHLY, CDR2 FYNNEI. V dropped 6 bases and J dropped 3 bases, with 15 bases sitting between them. In DNA, the CDR3 is TGTGCCAGCAGCCACACAGAACATCTCTACGAGCAGTACTTC. Translation: CASSHTEHLYEQYF.

This chain links TRBV2 with TRBJ2-5; D perhaps matches TRBD2 (6 bases). CDR1 and CDR2 from the germline V gene are SNHLY and FYNNEI. V was cut by 6 bases and J by 5 bases, with 7 bases left in between. CDR3 length: 11 amino acids. CDR3 sequence: CASRGRETQYF. CDR3 DNA: TGTGCCAGCAGGGGGAGGGAGACCCAGTACTTC.

The chain combines TRBV27 with TRBJ2-2; D unclear. Germline V gives CDR1 MNHEY, CDR2 SMNVEV (reference sequence). V was trimmed by 7 bases and J by 8 bases, leaving 17 bases between them. This CDR3 has 14 amino acids. CDR3 in DNA: TGTGCCAGCAAAGGCTATGGATTTCAGGGGGAGCTGTTTTTT. It codes for CASKGYGFQGELFF.

The chain joins TRBV5-1 to TRBJ2-7; D might be TRBD2 (6 bases). The ends were cut back, 5 bases at V and 6 bases at J, with 12 bases in the middle. Germline CDR1 is SGHRS and CDR2 is YFSETQ. The CDR3 is made up of 12 amino acids. CDR3 sequence (DNA): TGCGCCAGCAGTTCGGACGGGGGCGAGCAGTACTTC. It translates to CASSSDGGEQYF.